The 9 T cell receptor beta chains presented below share a single source sample, sequenced in a study of blood T cell repertoires in COVID-19. The method was immunoSEQ multiplex PCR; TCRdb's version includes in-frame clones alone and lacks a portion of them. The sample shows 150,000 to 200,000 clones, 70% to 90% of them seen only once. Sequencing was carried out using peripheral blood. All receptors derive from a man between 18 and 35 years old with acute or convalescent COVID-19.

The rearrangement links TRBV6-4 to TRBJ2-1, with D perhaps matching TRBD2 (5 bases). The CDR3 covers 15 residues. The V end lost 4 bases, the J end lost 0 bases, and 10 bases lay between the germline ends. The V gene's germline CDR1 is MRHNA and CDR2 SNTAGT. CDR3 region: CASSGRSGSYNEQFF. CDR3 coding DNA: TGTGCCAGCAGTGGTAGAAGCGGCTCCTACAATGAGCAGTTCTTC.

This chain uses TRBV30 with TRBJ1-1; TRBD1 is a possible D gene (5 bases). The length of the CDR3 is 17 residues. CDR1 is GTSNPN and CDR2 is SVGIG in the germline V gene (reference sequence). V gave up 2 bases and J gave up 4 bases, with 23 bases separating them. This CDR3 is CAWSPARVSVGGTEAFF. The CDR3 DNA is TGTGCCTGGAGTCCGGCCAGGGTCTCCGTCGGGGGCACTGAAGCTTTCTTT.

The chain joins TRBV3-1 (or the pseudogene TRBV3-2) to TRBJ2-1, with D perhaps matching TRBD2 (5 bases). This CDR3 has 13 residues. Germline loops: CDR1 LGHDT, CDR2 YNNKEL (reference sequence). V lost 3 bases, J lost 8 bases, and 11 bases lay in between. CDR3 in DNA: TGTGCCAGCAGCCAGCCGGGGAAAGATGAGCAGTTCTTC. Amino acid sequence: CASSQPGKDEQFF.

The rearrangement links TRBV18 to TRBJ2-2; 8 bases are a match to TRBD1. The CDR3 spans 15 residues. CDR1 is KGHSH, CDR2 LQKENI, per germline. V lost 2 bases, J lost 6 bases, and 5 bases stayed unmatched. The CDR3 sequence is CASSPEGQGAGELFF. The CDR3 DNA follows: TGTGCCAGCTCACCAGAAGGACAGGGCGCCGGGGAGCTGTTTTTT.

This rearrangement joins TRBV29-1 to TRBJ1-2; TRBD1 aligns across 10 bases. The CDR3 runs to 12 residues. V gave up 5 bases and J gave up 7 bases; unmatched junction bases: 4. The germline gives CDR1 SQVTM, CDR2 ANQGSEA. The CDR3 DNA sequence: TGCAGCGTTCCGACAGGGGGCTCTGGCTACACCTTC. Translated: CSVPTGGSGYTF. The full variable domain, completed using reference TRBV29-1 and TRBJ1-2, is SAVISQKPSRDICQRGTSLTIQCQVDSQVTMMFWYRQQPGQSLTLIATANQGSEATYESGFVIDKFPISRPNLTFSTLTVSNMSPEDSSIYLCSVPTGGSGYTFGSGTRLTVV.

The gene calls are TRBV9 and TRBJ1-4; tentatively, D is TRBD1 (6 bases). The V gene lost 0 bases and the J gene lost 8 bases, with 11 bases spanning the gap. Germline V gene sequence: CDR1 SGDLS, CDR2 YYNGEE. This CDR3 spans 14 amino acids. CDR3: CASSVEGVSEKLFF. Here the CDR3 DNA reads TGTGCCAGCAGCGTAGAGGGGGTTTCAGAAAAACTGTTTTTT.

This chain uses TRBV4-1 with TRBJ2-5; possibly TRBD2 for D (5 bases). Per germline, CDR1 MGHRA and CDR2 YSYEKL. The CDR3 covers 13 residues. Between the trimmed V and J ends, which lost 0 bases and 9 bases, there was a span of 11 bases. The DNA for the CDR3 is TGCGCCAGCAGCCAAGAGAGCGTCGGGGCCCAGTACTTC. Protein sequence: CASSQESVGAQYF.

This sequence joins TRBV19 and TRBJ1-5; D may be TRBD1 (6 bases). Germline CDR1 is LNHDA and CDR2 is SQIVND (reference sequence). The CDR3 is made up of 14 amino acids. Trimming shortened V by 5 bases and J by 3 bases, and 11 bases separated the two germline ends. The CDR3 sequence is CASSLGANNQPQHF. Written as DNA, the CDR3 is TGTGCCAGTAGTTTGGGGGCGAACAATCAGCCCCAGCATTTT. The full variable domain, rest sourced from reference TRBV19 and TRBJ1-5, is DGGITQSPKYLFRKEGQNVTLSCEQNLNHDAMYWYRQDPGQGLRLIYYSQIVNDFQKGDIAEGYSVSREKKESFPLTVTSAQKNPTAFYLCASSLGANNQPQHFGDGTRLSIL.

A note on this clone: Other DNA sequences in the same sample also yield this CDR3. The rearrangement uses TRBV18 and TRBJ2-5; tentative D call: TRBD2 (5 bases). Per germline, CDR1 KGHSH and CDR2 LQKENI. V was pared by 2 bases and J by 2 bases, with 6 bases between. This CDR3 region has 13 residues. CDR3 sequence: CASSPTGQETQYF. CDR3 nucleotide sequence: TGTGCCAGCTCACCAACGGGACAAGAGACCCAGTACTTC.